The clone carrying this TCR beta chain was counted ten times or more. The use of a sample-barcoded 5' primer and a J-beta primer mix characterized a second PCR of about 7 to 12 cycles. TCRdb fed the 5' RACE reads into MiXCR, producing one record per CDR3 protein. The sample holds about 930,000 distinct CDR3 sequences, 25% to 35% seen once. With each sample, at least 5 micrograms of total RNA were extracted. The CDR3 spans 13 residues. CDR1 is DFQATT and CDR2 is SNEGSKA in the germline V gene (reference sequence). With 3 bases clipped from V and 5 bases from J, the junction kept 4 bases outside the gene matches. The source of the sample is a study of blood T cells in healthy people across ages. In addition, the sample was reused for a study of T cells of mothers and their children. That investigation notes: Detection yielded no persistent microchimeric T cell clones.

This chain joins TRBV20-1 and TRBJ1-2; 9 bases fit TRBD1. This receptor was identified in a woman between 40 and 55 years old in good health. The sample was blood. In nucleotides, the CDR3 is TGCAGTGCTAGCCCGACAGGGGGATATGGCTACACCTTC. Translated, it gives CSASPTGGYGYTF.